The next 5 T cell receptor beta chains were all read from a single sample in a study of blood T cell repertoires in COVID-19. The protocol was immunoSEQ multiplex PCR, while the TCRdb copy is restricted to in-frame clones and leaves out a portion. The sample includes 70,000 to 75,000 clones, roughly 80% seen only once; the top ten take roughly 5%. The sample comprised peripheral blood. These receptors all come from an elderly woman with active or convalescent COVID-19.

The chain employs TRBV24-1 and TRBJ2-1, with 10 positions matching TRBD1. Germline values: CDR1 KGHDR, CDR2 SFDVKD. V lost 4 bases, J lost 10 bases, and 9 bases stayed unmatched. This CDR3 is 15 amino acids long. Written as DNA, the CDR3 is TGTGCCACCAGTGACCGGGACAGGGGATCAAGCGAGCAGTTCTTC. Translated, it gives CATSDRDRGSSEQFF.

The gene calls are TRBV4-1 and TRBJ2-2, with 10 nucleotides matching TRBD2. V was pared by 5 bases and J by 3 bases, with 12 bases of the junction left unmatched. The CDR3 length is 18 residues. Germline lookup yields CDR1 MGHRA and CDR2 YSYEKL. CDR3 residues: CASSGGGLGTSDTGELFF. CDR3 sequence (DNA): TGCGCCAGCAGCGGCGGGGGGCTCGGGACTAGCGACACCGGGGAGCTGTTTTTT.

This chain uses TRBV27 with TRBJ1-3; the D is unclear. V shed 1 base and J shed 3 bases, with 4 bases lying between them. CDR1 MNHEY and CDR2 SMNVEV come from the germline V gene (reference sequence). The CDR3 is made up of 13 amino acids. The CDR3 loop reads CASSLFGGNTIYF. The DNA for the CDR3 is TGTGCCAGCAGTTTATTCGGTGGAAACACCATATATTTT.

This sequence joins TRBV7-2 and TRBJ2-4, with 11 bases fitting TRBD1. From germline, CDR1 is SGHTA and CDR2 FQGNSA. Trimming cost V 5 bases and J 10 bases; bases outside gene matches: 4. CDR3 size: 13 residues. The CDR3 here is CASSPGTGGIQYF. The CDR3, as DNA: TGTGCCAGCAGCCCCGGGACAGGGGGTATTCAGTACTTC.

Only a few counts were recorded for this clone. The chain couples TRBV5-5 to TRBJ1-2; 8 bases agree with TRBD1. The germline CDR1 and CDR2 sequences are SGHKS and YYEKEE (reference sequence). The CDR3 totals 16 residues. Unmatched junction bases numbered 6, after V lost 2 bases and J lost 0 bases. CDR3 coding DNA: TGTGCCAGCAGCTTTTCGGGACAGGTTACTAACTATGGCTACACCTTC. Protein sequence: CASSFSGQVTNYGYTF.